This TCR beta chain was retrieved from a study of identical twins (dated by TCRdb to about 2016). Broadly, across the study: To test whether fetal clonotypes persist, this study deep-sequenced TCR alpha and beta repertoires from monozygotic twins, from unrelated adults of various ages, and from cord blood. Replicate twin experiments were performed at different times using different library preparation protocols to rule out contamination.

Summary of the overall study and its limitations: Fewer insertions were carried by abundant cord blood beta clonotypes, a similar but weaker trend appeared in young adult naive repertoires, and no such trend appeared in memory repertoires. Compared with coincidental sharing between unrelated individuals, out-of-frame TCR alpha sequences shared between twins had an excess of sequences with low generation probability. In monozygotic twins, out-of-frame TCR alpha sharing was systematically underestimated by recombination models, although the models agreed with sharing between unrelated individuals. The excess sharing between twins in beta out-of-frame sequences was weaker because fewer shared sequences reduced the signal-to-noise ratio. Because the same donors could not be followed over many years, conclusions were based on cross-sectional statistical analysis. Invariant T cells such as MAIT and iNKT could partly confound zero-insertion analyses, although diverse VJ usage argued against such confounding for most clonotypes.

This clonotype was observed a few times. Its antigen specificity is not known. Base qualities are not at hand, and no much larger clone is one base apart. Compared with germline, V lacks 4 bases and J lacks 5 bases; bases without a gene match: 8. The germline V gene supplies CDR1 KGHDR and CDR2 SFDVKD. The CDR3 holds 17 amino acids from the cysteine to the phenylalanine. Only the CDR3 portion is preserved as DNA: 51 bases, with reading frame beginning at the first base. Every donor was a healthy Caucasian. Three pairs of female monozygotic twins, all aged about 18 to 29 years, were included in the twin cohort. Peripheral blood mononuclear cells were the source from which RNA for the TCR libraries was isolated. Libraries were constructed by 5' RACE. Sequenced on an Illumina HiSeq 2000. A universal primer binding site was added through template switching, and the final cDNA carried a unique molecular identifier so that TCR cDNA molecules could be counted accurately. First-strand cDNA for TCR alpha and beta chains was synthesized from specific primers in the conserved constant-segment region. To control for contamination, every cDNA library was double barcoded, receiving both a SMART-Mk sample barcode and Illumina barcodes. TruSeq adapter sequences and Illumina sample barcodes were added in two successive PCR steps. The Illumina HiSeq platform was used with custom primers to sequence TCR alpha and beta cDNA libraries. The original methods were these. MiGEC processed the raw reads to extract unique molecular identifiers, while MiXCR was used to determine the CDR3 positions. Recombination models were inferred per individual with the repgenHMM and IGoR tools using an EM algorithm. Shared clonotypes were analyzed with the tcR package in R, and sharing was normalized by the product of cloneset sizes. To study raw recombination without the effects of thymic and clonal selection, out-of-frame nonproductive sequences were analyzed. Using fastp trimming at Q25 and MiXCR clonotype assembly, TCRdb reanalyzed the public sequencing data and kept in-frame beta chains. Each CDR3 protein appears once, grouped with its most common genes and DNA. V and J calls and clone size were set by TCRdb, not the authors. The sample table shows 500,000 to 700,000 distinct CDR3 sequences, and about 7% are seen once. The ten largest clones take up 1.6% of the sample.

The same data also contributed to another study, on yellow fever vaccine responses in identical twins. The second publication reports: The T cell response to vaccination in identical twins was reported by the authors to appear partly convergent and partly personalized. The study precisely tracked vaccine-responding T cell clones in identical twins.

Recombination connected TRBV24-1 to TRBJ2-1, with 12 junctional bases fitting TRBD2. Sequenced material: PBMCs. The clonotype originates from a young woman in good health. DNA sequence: TGTGCCACCAGTGACCCGCGGACTAGCGGGGACCACAATGAGCAGTTCTTC. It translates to CATSDPRTSGDHNEQFF.